This T cell receptor (beta chain) was recovered during a study of T cell responses to AZD1222 COVID-19 vaccine. Study-level results: As reported, nearly half of all spike-specific TCRs target variant regions that are unmutated. Among the donors, most were white British and more were female, and clonal diversity was possibly underestimated.

Method: immunoSEQ multiplex PCR; TCRdb's copy keeps in-frame clones and lacks some. Among roughly 200,000 clones, roughly 91% were seen once, and the ten largest hold 0.8% to 1.3%. The CDR3 length is 15 residues. V gave up 2 bases and J gave up 6 bases, with 13 bases separating them. CDR1 MNHEY and CDR2 SVGAGI come from the germline V gene. With respect to this clone: Its antigen is currently unknown.

The sample in question was peripheral blood, obtained 28 days after the second dose of the MenACWY control vaccine. The rearrangement joins TRBV6-5 to TRBJ1-4; D is unresolved. The source is an adult who received the MenACWY meningococcal vaccine as a control. The CDR3 nucleotides read TGTGCCAGCAGTTACAATCCCCGGAAAGATGAAAAACTGTTTTTT. This sequence encodes CASSYNPRKDEKLFF.